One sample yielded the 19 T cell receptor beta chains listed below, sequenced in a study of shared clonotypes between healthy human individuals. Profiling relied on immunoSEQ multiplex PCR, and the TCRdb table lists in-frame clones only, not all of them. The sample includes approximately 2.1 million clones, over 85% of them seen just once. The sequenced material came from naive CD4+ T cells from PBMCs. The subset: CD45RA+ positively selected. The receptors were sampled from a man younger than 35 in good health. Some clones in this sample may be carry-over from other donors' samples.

CDR3 loop: CASSGGLVRNQPQHF. The DNA of the CDR3 is TGTGCCAGCAGTGGAGGGTTGGTTCGCAATCAGCCCCAGCATTTT. The genes are TRBV2 and TRBJ1-5; D is undetermined. The germline CDR1 and CDR2 sequences are SNHLY and FYNNEI. The CDR3 contains 15 residues. V was shortened by 4 bases and J by 2 bases, with 12 bases between the two germline ends.

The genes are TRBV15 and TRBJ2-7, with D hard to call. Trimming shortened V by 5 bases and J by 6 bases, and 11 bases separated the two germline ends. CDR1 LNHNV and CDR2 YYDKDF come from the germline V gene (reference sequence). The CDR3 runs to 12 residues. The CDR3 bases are TGTGCCACCAGCGCAGGATGGCTCGAGCAGTACTTC. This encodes CATSAGWLEQYF.

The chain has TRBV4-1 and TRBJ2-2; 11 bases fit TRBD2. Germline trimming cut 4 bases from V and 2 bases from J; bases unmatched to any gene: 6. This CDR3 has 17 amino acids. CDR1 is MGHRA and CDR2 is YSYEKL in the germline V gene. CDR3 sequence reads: CASSRLGTSGNTGELFF. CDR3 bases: TGCGCCAGCAGCCGCCTCGGGACTAGCGGAAACACCGGGGAGCTGTTTTTT.

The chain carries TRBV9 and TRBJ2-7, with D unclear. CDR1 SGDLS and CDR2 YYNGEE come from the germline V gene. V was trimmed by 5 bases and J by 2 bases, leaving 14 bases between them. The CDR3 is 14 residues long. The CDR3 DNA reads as TGTGCCAGCAGTTCTGACCCCTTTGCCTACGAGCAGTACTTC. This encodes CASSSDPFAYEQYF.

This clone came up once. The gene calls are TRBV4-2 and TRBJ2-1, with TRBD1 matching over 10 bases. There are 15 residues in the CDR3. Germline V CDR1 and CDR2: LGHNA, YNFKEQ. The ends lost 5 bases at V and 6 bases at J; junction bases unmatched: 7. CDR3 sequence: CASSSRGQGLNEQFF. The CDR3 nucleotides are TGTGCCAGCAGCTCTAGGGGACAGGGGCTCAATGAGCAGTTCTTC.

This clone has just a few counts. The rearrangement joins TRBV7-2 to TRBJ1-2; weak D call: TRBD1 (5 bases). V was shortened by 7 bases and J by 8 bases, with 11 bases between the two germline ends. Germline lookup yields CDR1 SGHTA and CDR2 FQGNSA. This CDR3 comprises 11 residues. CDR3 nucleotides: TGTGCCAGCACCAACGGACAAGGCTACACCTTC. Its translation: CASTNGQGYTF.

The CDR3 here is CASSSGQYNNEQFF. CDR3 DNA: TGTGCCAGCAGCTCGGGACAGTATAACAATGAGCAGTTCTTC. The chain links TRBV5-6 to TRBJ2-1, with 7 bases fitting TRBD1. Unmatched junction bases numbered 5, after V lost 3 bases and J lost 5 bases. CDR1 is SGHDT, CDR2 YYEEEE, per germline. The CDR3 length is 14 residues.

The CDR3 spells CASSPPNLSTDTQYF. The CDR3 coding sequence is TGTGCCAGCTCACCACCTAATTTGAGCACAGATACGCAGTATTTT. This chain connects TRBV18 to TRBJ2-3; no reliable D call. CDR1 is KGHSH and CDR2 is LQKENI in the germline V gene. The V and J ends lost 0 bases and 0 bases respectively, with 7 bases between them. The CDR3 covers 15 residues.

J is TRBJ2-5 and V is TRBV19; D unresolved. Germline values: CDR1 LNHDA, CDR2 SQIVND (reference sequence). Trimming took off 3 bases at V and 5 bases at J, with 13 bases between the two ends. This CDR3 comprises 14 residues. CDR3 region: CASSIKTQEETQYF. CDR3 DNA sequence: TGTGCCAGTAGTATCAAGACCCAAGAGGAGACCCAGTACTTC.

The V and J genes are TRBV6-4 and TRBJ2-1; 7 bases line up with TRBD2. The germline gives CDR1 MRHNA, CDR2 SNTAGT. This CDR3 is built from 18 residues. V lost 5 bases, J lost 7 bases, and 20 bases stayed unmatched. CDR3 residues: CASSWAVLGGRAYNEQFF. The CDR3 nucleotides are TGTGCCAGCAGTTGGGCGGTATTAGGCGGGAGAGCTTATAATGAGCAGTTCTTC.

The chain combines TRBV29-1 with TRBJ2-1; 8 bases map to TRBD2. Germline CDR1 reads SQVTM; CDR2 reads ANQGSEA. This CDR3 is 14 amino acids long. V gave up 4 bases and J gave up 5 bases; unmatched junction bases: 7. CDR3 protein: CSVAPGGPNNEQFF. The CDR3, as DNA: TGCAGCGTTGCACCGGGAGGGCCGAACAATGAGCAGTTCTTC.

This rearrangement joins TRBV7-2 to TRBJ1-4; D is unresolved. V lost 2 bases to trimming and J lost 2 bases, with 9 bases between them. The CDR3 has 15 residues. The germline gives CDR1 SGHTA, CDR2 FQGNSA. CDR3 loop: CASSLSPGTNEKLFF. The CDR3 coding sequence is TGTGCCAGCAGCTTAAGTCCGGGGACTAATGAAAAACTGTTTTTT.

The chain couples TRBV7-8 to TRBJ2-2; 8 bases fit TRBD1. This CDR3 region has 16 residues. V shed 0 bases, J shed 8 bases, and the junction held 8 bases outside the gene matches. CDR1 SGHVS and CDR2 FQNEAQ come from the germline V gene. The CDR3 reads CASSLAGQGARGELFF. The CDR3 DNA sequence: TGTGCCAGCAGCTTAGCGGGTCAGGGGGCGAGGGGGGAGCTGTTTTTT. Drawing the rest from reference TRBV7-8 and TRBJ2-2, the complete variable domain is GAGVSQSPRYKVAKRGQDVALRCDPISGHVSLFWYQQALGQGPEFLTYFQNEAQLDKSGLPSDRFFAERPEGSVSTLKIQRTQQEDSAVYLCASSLAGQGARGELFFGEGSRLTVL.

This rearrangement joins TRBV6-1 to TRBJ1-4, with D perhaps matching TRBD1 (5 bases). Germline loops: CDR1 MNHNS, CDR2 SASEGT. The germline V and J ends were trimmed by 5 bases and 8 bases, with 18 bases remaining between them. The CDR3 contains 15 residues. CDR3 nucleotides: TGTGCCAGCAGTCCAACCGGGACCCCGGCGGAAAAACTGTTTTTT. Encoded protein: CASSPTGTPAEKLFF.

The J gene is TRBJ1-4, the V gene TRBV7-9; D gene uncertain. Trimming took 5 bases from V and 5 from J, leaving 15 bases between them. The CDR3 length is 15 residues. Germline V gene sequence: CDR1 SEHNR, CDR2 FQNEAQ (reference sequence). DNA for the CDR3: TGTGCCAGCAGCCTCCCGGGAGGGCAGAATGAAAAACTGTTTTTT. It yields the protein CASSLPGGQNEKLFF.

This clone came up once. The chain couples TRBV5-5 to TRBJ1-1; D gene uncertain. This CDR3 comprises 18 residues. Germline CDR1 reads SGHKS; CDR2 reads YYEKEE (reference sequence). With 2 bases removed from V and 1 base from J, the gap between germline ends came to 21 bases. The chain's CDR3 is CASSFGKGPNVGNTEAFF. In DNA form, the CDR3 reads TGTGCCAGCAGCTTCGGGAAAGGACCTAACGTGGGGAACACTGAAGCTTTCTTT.

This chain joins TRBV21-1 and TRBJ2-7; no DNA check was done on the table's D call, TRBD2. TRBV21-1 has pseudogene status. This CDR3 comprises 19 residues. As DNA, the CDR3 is TGTGCCAGCAGCAACCATTTACGACTAGTTTTCCCCCCGAGGAGTGAGCAGTACTTC. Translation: CASSNHLRLVFPPRSEQYF.

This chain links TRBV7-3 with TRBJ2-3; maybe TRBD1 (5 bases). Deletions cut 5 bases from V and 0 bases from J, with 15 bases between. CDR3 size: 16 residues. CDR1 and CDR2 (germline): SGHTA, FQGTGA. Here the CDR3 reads CASSKNSGISTDTQYF. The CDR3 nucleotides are TGTGCCAGCAGCAAAAACTCAGGGATTAGCACAGATACGCAGTATTTT.

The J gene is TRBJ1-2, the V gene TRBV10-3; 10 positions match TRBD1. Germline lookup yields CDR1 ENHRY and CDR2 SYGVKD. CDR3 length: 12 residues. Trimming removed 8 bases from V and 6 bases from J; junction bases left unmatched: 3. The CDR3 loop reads CAILDRGHGYTF. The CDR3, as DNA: TGTGCCATCCTCGACAGGGGGCATGGCTACACCTTC.